This entry describes one T cell receptor beta chain. This sample is drawn from a study of blood T cell repertoires in COVID-19. As for the study in general: Sites in the United States, Italy and Spain provided acute and convalescent COVID-19 samples.

Under the authors' procedure: Reference gene primer amplification in the assay estimated nucleated cell counts. The method was immunoSEQ multiplex PCR; TCRdb's version includes in-frame clones alone and lacks a portion of them. V, J and clone size are those of that table, while D and trimming were read from the DNA. The data show more than 300,000 clones, 65% to 85% seen once. This CDR3 comprises 15 residues. V lost 3 bases to trimming and J lost 0 bases, with 12 bases between them. CDR1 and CDR2 (germline): GTSNPN, SVGIG (reference sequence). Material: peripheral blood. This TCR derives from a woman aged 50 to 60 with acute or convalescent COVID-19. The rearrangement joins TRBV30 to TRBJ1-3; D gene ambiguous. CDR3 region: CAWRSGRNSGNTIYF. In DNA form, the CDR3 reads TGTGCCTGGAGAAGCGGCCGTAACTCTGGAAACACCATATATTTT.